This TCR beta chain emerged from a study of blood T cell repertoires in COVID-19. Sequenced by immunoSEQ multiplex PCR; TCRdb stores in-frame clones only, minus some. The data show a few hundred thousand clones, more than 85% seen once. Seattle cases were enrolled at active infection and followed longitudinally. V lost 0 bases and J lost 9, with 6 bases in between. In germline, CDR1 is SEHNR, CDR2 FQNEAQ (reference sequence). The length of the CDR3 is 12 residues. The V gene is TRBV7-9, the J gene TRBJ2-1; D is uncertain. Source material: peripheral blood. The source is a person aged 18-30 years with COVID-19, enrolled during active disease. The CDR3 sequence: CASSLALGEQFF. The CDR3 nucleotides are TGTGCCAGCAGCTTAGCGCTAGGTGAGCAGTTCTTC.